These 18 T cell receptor beta chains were all obtained from the same sample, sequenced in a study of cytomegalovirus exposure and HLA in healthy donors. With 60 Vbeta and 13 Jbeta primers, the PCR was carried out. This table comes from immunoSEQ multiplex PCR, and its TCRdb copy is limited to in-frame clones, with some not included. The sample lists roughly 110,000 clones; roughly 77% were seen once. The material sequenced was PBMCs. The origin of the receptors is a man aged 40-55 years in good health and CMV-seronegative.

This clone was seen a single time. The chain carries TRBV25-1 and TRBJ1-3; no reliable D call. V was pared by 5 bases and J by 4 bases, with 12 bases between. The CDR3 extends over 14 amino acids. Germline CDR1 MGHDK, CDR2 SYGVNS. CDR3 bases: TGTGCCAGCAGTATCTCCAGGCTGGGAAACACCATATATTTT. This gives the protein CASSISRLGNTIYF.

J is TRBJ1-6 and V is TRBV27, with 9 bases that match TRBD1. The V gene's germline CDR1 is MNHEY and CDR2 SMNVEV (reference sequence). With V trimmed by 8 bases and J by 4 bases, 9 bases remained unmatched. This CDR3 comprises 16 residues. For the CDR3, the DNA is TGTGCCAGCCGATCTGGACAGGGGATTTATAATTCACCCCTCCACTTT. Translation: CASRSGQGIYNSPLHF.

This clone was detected only once. The genes are TRBV27 and TRBJ1-4; TRBD1 might be the D (5 bases). V lost 6 bases and J lost 1, with 9 bases in between. Germline CDR1 reads MNHEY; CDR2 reads SMNVEV (reference sequence). The CDR3 spans 14 residues. The CDR3: CASRLRGTNEKLFF. In nucleotides, the CDR3 is TGTGCCAGCAGGCTAAGGGGAACTAATGAAAAACTGTTTTTT.

The chain couples TRBV9 to TRBJ1-6, with 7 bases aligning to TRBD1. CDR1 is SGDLS and CDR2 is YYNGEE in the germline V gene. V was clipped by 3 bases and J by 7 bases; unmatched bases: 7. The CDR3 length is 15 residues. CDR3 sequence: CASSETGPSNSPLHF. The CDR3, as DNA: TGTGCCAGCAGCGAGACAGGGCCATCGAATTCACCCCTCCACTTT.

This clone came up once. V usage is TRBV7-2 and J usage is TRBJ1-2, with D unresolved. Trimming shortened V by 7 bases and J by 2 bases, and 20 bases separated the two germline ends. Germline V gene sequence: CDR1 SGHTA, CDR2 FQGNSA. This CDR3 contains 16 residues. CDR3: CASTQDMAVPNYGYTF. In nucleotides, the CDR3 is TGTGCCAGCACCCAGGATATGGCCGTTCCCAACTATGGCTACACCTTC. Full variable domain (remainder filled in from reference TRBV7-2 and TRBJ1-2): GAGVSQSPSNKVTEKGKDVELRCDPISGHTALYWYRQSLGQGLEFLIYFQGNSAPDKSGLPSDRFSAERTGGSVSTLTIQRTQQEDSAVYLCASTQDMAVPNYGYTFGSGTRLTVV.

In its sample, this clone was seen a few times. The J gene is TRBJ1-2, the V gene TRBV18; 10 bases align to TRBD1. CDR3 size: 15 residues. From germline, CDR1 is KGHSH and CDR2 LQKENI. V shed 4 bases and J 0 bases; nucleotides not matched to a gene: 2. In DNA, the CDR3 is TGTGCCAGCTCACGGGGGACAGGGGCTAACTATGGCTACACCTTC. It is translated as CASSRGTGANYGYTF.

The V and J genes are TRBV7-2 and TRBJ1-6; 8 nucleotides align to TRBD1. The ends lost 5 bases at V and 4 bases at J; junction bases unmatched: 10. The CDR3 extends over 17 amino acids. Germline CDR1 is SGHTA and CDR2 is FQGNSA. The CDR3 loop is CASSTGTGSGYNSPLHF. The CDR3 bases are TGTGCCAGCAGCACCGGGACAGGATCTGGGTATAATTCACCCCTCCACTTT.

V is TRBV2 and J is TRBJ2-7, with 9 positions matching TRBD2. This CDR3 is 16 amino acids long. The V gene's germline CDR1 is SNHLY and CDR2 FYNNEI. The V and J ends lost 0 bases and 2 bases, in that order; junction bases with no gene match: 5. CDR3 in DNA: TGTGCCAGCAGTGAAGCGCTTAAGCGGGGGGCCTACGAGCAGTACTTC. The encoded protein is CASSEALKRGAYEQYF. Based on the CDR3 plus reference TRBV2 and TRBJ2-7, the full variable domain is EPEVTQTPSHQVTQMGQEVILRCVPISNHLYFYWYRQILGQKVEFLVSFYNNEISEKSEIFDDQFSVERPDGSNFTLKIRSTKLEDSAMYFCASSEALKRGAYEQYFGPGTRLTVT.

The chain combines TRBV5-4 with TRBJ2-7; 11 nucleotides line up with TRBD1. Germline V lookup: CDR1 SGHNT, CDR2 YYREEE (reference sequence). With 3 bases clipped from V and 4 bases from J, the junction kept 9 bases outside the gene matches. The CDR3 extends over 16 amino acids. Here the CDR3 DNA reads TGTGCCAGCAGCTCGCCTGCGGGACAGGGGGAATACGAGCAGTACTTC. Its protein is CASSSPAGQGEYEQYF.

The V gene is TRBV7-3, the J gene TRBJ2-1; 9 positions match TRBD2. V gave up 2 bases and J gave up 6 bases; unmatched junction bases: 5. CDR1 SGHTA and CDR2 FQGTGA come from the germline V gene. This CDR3 comprises 15 residues. The CDR3 sequence is CASSLGGGAPNEQFF. CDR3 DNA: TGTGCCAGCAGCTTAGGCGGGGGGGCCCCCAATGAGCAGTTCTTC.

The V gene is TRBV4-1, the J gene TRBJ1-3, with a weak D call TRBD1 (5 bases). Trimming removed 1 base at V and 3 bases at J, with 13 bases between. The CDR3 runs 16 residues. CDR1 MGHRA and CDR2 YSYEKL come from the germline V gene. The CDR3 nucleotides read TGCGCCAGCAGCCAAGTAAGGGGCTTAGGTGGAAACACCATATATTTT. Protein product: CASSQVRGLGGNTIYF.

The chain joins TRBV10-3 to TRBJ1-2; 8 positions agree with TRBD1. Germline CDR1 and CDR2: ENHRY and SYGVKD. This CDR3 contains 16 residues. V lost 4 bases and J lost 2; bases outside the gene matches: 9. The chain's CDR3 is CAISVPARTGNYGYTF. The CDR3 coding sequence is TGTGCCATCAGTGTGCCGGCTCGGACAGGGAACTATGGCTACACCTTC.

This clone was counted between two and nine times. The chain couples TRBV7-9 to TRBJ2-1, with 11 positions matching TRBD2. There are 15 residues in the CDR3. Per the germline V gene, CDR1 is SEHNR and CDR2 is FQNEAQ (reference sequence). V dropped 5 bases and J dropped 2; count of bases not matched to a gene: 2. The CDR3 spells CASSPLAGAYNEQFF. For the CDR3, the DNA is TGTGCCAGCAGCCCACTAGCGGGGGCCTACAATGAGCAGTTCTTC.

The sample holds a few counts of this clone. The rearrangement uses TRBV4-1 and TRBJ1-2; TRBD1 aligns across 7 bases. The ends lost 1 base at V and 4 bases at J; junction bases unmatched: 6. CDR1 and CDR2 (germline): MGHRA, YSYEKL. CDR3 length: 15 amino acids. In DNA, the CDR3 is TGCGCCAGCAGCCAAGCAGGGCCAGGGGGCTATGGCTACACCTTC. Translated: CASSQAGPGGYGYTF.

This chain joins TRBV2 and TRBJ1-5, with unresolved D. The CDR3 contains 13 residues. V lost 4 bases to trimming and J lost 7 bases, with 11 bases between them. Per germline, CDR1 SNHLY and CDR2 FYNNEI. The CDR3: CASSASGIQPQHF. Here the CDR3 DNA reads TGTGCCAGCAGTGCGTCGGGTATCCAGCCCCAGCATTTT.

This clone was seen just once. The chain uses TRBV19 and TRBJ2-5, with 10 bases identical to TRBD2. V was clipped by 8 bases and J by 5 bases; unmatched bases: 8. Per the germline V gene, CDR1 is LNHDA and CDR2 is SQIVND (reference sequence). The CDR3 loop spans 14 amino acids. The CDR3 DNA is TGTGCCAGTGGAAGCGGGGGGGCTCCGGAGACCCAGTACTTC. Amino acid sequence: CASGSGGAPETQYF.

As for this clone: An end of the junction differs from the germline gene, which may be a read error. Other nucleotide sequences from this sample produce the same CDR3. This chain uses TRBV19 with TRBJ2-1; D is possibly TRBD2 (6 bases). In germline, CDR1 is LNHDA, CDR2 SQIVND (reference sequence). The length of the CDR3 is 13 residues. The CDR3 DNA reads TGTGCTAGTAGTATAGGCGGGGAGGTAAAACAGTTCTTC. Its protein product is CASSIGGEVKQFF.

The gene calls are TRBV6-1 and TRBJ2-7; no definite D call. Per germline, CDR1 MNHNS and CDR2 SASEGT. Trimming left V 6 bases short and J 7 bases short, with 10 bases between. This CDR3 is 11 amino acids long. CDR3 nucleotides: TGTGCCAGCAGAGGTCTAGTTGAGCAGTACTTC. As protein: CASRGLVEQYF.